This entry features one T cell receptor (beta chain) sequence. This sample was taken from a study of early T cells in non-severe SARS-CoV-2 infection. TCRdb used MiXCR to reprocess the 5' RACE reads, holding one entry per CDR3 protein. Among roughly 63,000 distinct CDR3 sequences listed, 12% were seen once. This TCR was recovered from an adult who was a healthcare worker with PCR-confirmed SARS-CoV-2 infection or an uninfected control (not recorded which). The material sequenced was whole blood.

CDR3 sequence reads: CASSSLQRPTYNEQFF. DNA for the CDR3: TGTGCCAGCAGCTCCCTCCAGCGGCCCACATACAATGAGCAGTTCTTC. The chain is built from TRBV3-1 and TRBJ2-1, with D possibly matching TRBD2 (5 bases). The CDR3 contains 16 residues. Trimming cost V 5 bases and J 4 bases, with 18 bases left between them. In germline, CDR1 is LGHDT, CDR2 YNNKEL (reference sequence).